Below are 3 T cell receptor beta chains sequenced from a single sample in a study of T cells expressing NK-cell markers. TCRdb reprocessed the 5' RACE reads; each CDR3 protein has one entry and no DNA is given. The listing records hundreds of thousands of distinct CDR3 sequences. Sequencing used blood T cells: a sorted CD56 or NKG2C T cell subset, CD4+ or CD8+ T cells, or bulk PBMC T cells (not recorded which). The receptors were sampled from a woman between 18 and 70 years old in good health.

The chain couples TRBV12-3 or TRBV12-4 to TRBJ1-2. The length of the CDR3 is 15 residues. This CDR3 is CASSFETNGVYGYTF.

The chain recombines TRBV7-8 with TRBJ1-1. CDR3 length: 14 residues. From germline, CDR1 is SGHVS and CDR2 FQNEAQ. The CDR3 spells CASSLEAGVRLAFF.

The rearrangement links TRBV21-1 to TRBJ2-7; the D gene TCRdb calls, TRBD1, cannot be checked with no DNA. TRBV21-1 has pseudogene status. The CDR3 runs to 16 residues. CDR3 loop: CASSPLRDRNSYEQYF.